The 11 T cell receptor beta chains below all came from one sample that was sequenced in a study of T cells in tumors after PD-1 blockade. Using immunoSEQ multiplex PCR, the repertoire was profiled, and TCRdb retains in-frame clones only, with some absent. In the table there are about 59,000 clones, around 80% of which are singletons. The specimen comprised PBMCs, sampled before anti-PD-1 treatment. The receptors derive from a human donor with basal cell carcinoma.

This chain uses TRBV7-6 with TRBJ2-6; TRBD1 aligns across 9 bases. CDR1 is SGHVS, CDR2 FNYEAQ, per germline. J gave up 4 bases and V 0 bases, and 13 bases lay outside the gene matches. The CDR3 is made up of 20 amino acids. The DNA for the CDR3 is TGTGCCAGCAGCTTAGCCTCTTTTGGGACAGGGTACCCCGGGGCCAACGTCCTGACTTTC. Translated: CASSLASFGTGYPGANVLTF. The full variable domain, rest sourced from reference TRBV7-6 and TRBJ2-6, is GAGVSQSPRYKVTKRGQDVALRCDPISGHVSLYWYRQALGQGPEFLTYFNYEAQQDKSGLPNDRFSAERPEGSISTLTIQRTEQRDSAMYRCASSLASFGTGYPGANVLTFGAGSRLTVL.

The chain joins TRBV9 to TRBJ2-7, with 9 bases matching TRBD1. Germline V gene data show CDR1 as SGDLS and CDR2 as YYNGEE. V shed 0 bases, J shed 3 bases, and the junction held 1 base outside the gene matches. This CDR3 comprises 14 residues. In DNA form, the CDR3 reads TGTGCCAGCAGCGTAGAGGGACAGGGCTACGAGCAGTACTTC. It is translated as CASSVEGQGYEQYF.

The genes are TRBV6-6 and TRBJ1-6, with D uncertain. V was shortened by 0 bases and J by 5 bases, with 8 bases between the two germline ends. Germline V gives CDR1 MNHNY, CDR2 SVGAGI (reference sequence). This CDR3 comprises 15 residues. CDR3 DNA sequence: TGTGCCAGCAGTTACTCGAGCCAGAATAATTCACCCCTCCACTTT. Its translation: CASSYSSQNNSPLHF.

The V gene is TRBV5-3, the J gene TRBJ1-1, with D perhaps matching TRBD1 (5 bases). TRBV5-3 is an ORF, and what it does is uncertain. The CDR3 has 15 residues. Trimming removed 3 bases at V and 0 bases at J, with 12 bases between. CDR3 loop: CARSSRQHMNTEAFF. CDR3 in DNA: TGTGCCAGAAGCTCGCGACAGCATATGAACACTGAAGCTTTCTTT.

The chain combines TRBV19 with TRBJ2-3; perhaps TRBD1 as D (6 bases). Deletions cut 3 bases from V and 5 bases from J, with 15 bases between. This CDR3 has 15 residues. CDR1 LNHDA and CDR2 SQIVND come from the germline V gene (reference sequence). The CDR3 sequence: CASSIFQGNIDTQYF. As DNA, the CDR3 is TGTGCCAGTAGTATTTTCCAGGGGAATATAGATACGCAGTATTTT.

This chain joins TRBV7-2 and TRBJ2-5; D gene ambiguous. CDR1 and CDR2 (germline): SGHTA, FQGNSA. The CDR3 runs to 13 residues. V dropped 4 bases and J dropped 1 base, with 7 bases sitting between them. CDR3 coding DNA: TGTGCCAGCAGCTGGGGTCCCCAAGAGACCCAGTACTTC. This sequence encodes CASSWGPQETQYF.

This clone was seen once. The J gene is TRBJ2-5, the V gene TRBV11-3; 8 bases are shared with TRBD2. V dropped 8 bases and J dropped 2; count of bases not matched to a gene: 7. Germline assignment: CDR1 SGHNT and CDR2 YENEEA. The CDR3 is made up of 14 amino acids. The CDR3 protein is CASQQRGSQETQYF. CDR3 nucleotide sequence: TGTGCCAGCCAACAGCGGGGGTCACAAGAGACCCAGTACTTC.

This clone appeared a few times. The CDR3, as DNA: TGTGCCAGCAACCAAGCGGGGGGGCCGGTTGAGCAGTTCTTC. Its protein is CASNQAGGPVEQFF. V is TRBV6-6 and J is TRBJ2-1; 10 nucleotides align to TRBD2. There are 14 residues in the CDR3. Germline CDR1 MNHNY, CDR2 SVGAGI (reference sequence). V gave up 7 bases and J gave up 9 bases; unmatched junction bases: 9.

The genes are TRBV21-1 and TRBJ1-1. TRBV21-1 is flagged as a pseudogene. This CDR3 contains 13 residues. CDR3 in DNA: TGTGCCAGCAGCGGGAGGGAGAACACTGAAGCTTTCTTT. This sequence encodes CASSGRENTEAFF.

The J gene is TRBJ2-3, the V gene TRBV10-3, with 11 bases matching TRBD1. This CDR3 is 20 amino acids long. Trimming at V came to 3 bases and at J to 6 bases, leaving 20 bases not matched to a gene. Germline CDR1 reads ENHRY; CDR2 reads SYGVKD. The CDR3 reads CAISEPGQGDLKTPQDTQYF. CDR3 coding DNA: TGTGCCATCAGTGAACCGGGACAGGGGGATTTAAAAACTCCACAGGATACGCAGTATTTT.

The rearrangement joins TRBV7-8 to TRBJ1-4; D uncertain. Germline values: CDR1 SGHVS, CDR2 FQNEAQ. The CDR3 runs 16 residues. Trimming left V 1 base short and J 5 bases short, with 14 bases between. The CDR3 DNA reads TGTGCCAGCAGCTTAGTCCCACGGGGAAAAAATGAAAAACTGTTTTTT. It yields the protein CASSLVPRGKNEKLFF.